A single sample is the source of the 25 T cell receptor beta chains below, sequenced in a study. TCRdb redid the calling of the 5' RACE reads with MiXCR, one entry per CDR3 protein. The data show tens of thousands of distinct CDR3 sequences, roughly 30% seen once. Material: tumor-infiltrating memory CD4+ T cells sorted from the breast tumor. The subset is: memory CD4+ T cells, CD4+CD45RO+CD25-. These receptors came from a female donor with breast cancer.

The rearrangement joins TRBV7-9 to TRBJ1-4; 9 nucleotides match TRBD1. Germline CDR1 is SEHNR and CDR2 is FQNEAQ (reference sequence). The CDR3 has 14 amino acids. Trimming removed 5 bases from V and 8 bases from J; junction bases left unmatched: 6. The CDR3 spells CASSPGTGLEKLFF. The CDR3 DNA reads as TGTGCCAGCAGCCCCGGGACAGGGCTAGAAAAACTGTTTTTT. The variable domain in full, completed from reference TRBV7-9 and TRBJ1-4, reads DTGVSQNPRHKITKRGQNVTFRCDPISEHNRLYWYRQTLGQGPEFLTYFQNEAQLEKSRLLSDRFSAERPKGSFSTLEIQRTEQGDSAMYLCASSPGTGLEKLFFGSGTQLSVL.

The chain uses TRBV4-1 and TRBJ2-7; 7 positions agree with TRBD1. The CDR3 contains 16 residues. The J segment lost 2 bases and the V segment lost 5 bases, leaving 12 bases of the junction unmatched. Looked up from germline, CDR1 is MGHRA and CDR2 is YSYEKL. For the CDR3, the DNA is TGCGCCAGCAGCACCCGAGTCGGGACAGACCCCTACGAGCAGTACTTC. Its translation is CASSTRVGTDPYEQYF.

This clonotype was picked up a small number of times. The V call is TRBV6-2 or TRBV6-3, the J call TRBJ2-5; the match to TRBD2 covers 11 bases. The V and J ends lost 4 bases and 5 bases, in that order; junction bases with no gene match: 6. The CDR3 totals 15 residues. Germline V gene data show CDR1 as MNHEY and CDR2 as SVGEGT. This CDR3 is CASSWDRLAGETQYF. The CDR3 region has the DNA TGTGCCAGCAGTTGGGACAGACTAGCGGGGGAGACCCAGTACTTC.

The chain joins TRBV10-1 to TRBJ2-5; 14 nucleotides align to TRBD2. CDR1 and CDR2 (germline): WNHNN, SYGVQD (reference sequence). This CDR3 is built from 17 residues. Trimming cost V 2 bases and J 3 bases; bases outside gene matches: 5. CDR3 nucleotides: TGCGCCAGCAGTGAGAAGAAGGGACTAGCGGGAGAAGAGACCCAGTACTTC. It is translated as CASSEKKGLAGEETQYF.

The CDR3 sequence is CASSLSPGNYGYTF. CDR3 nucleotides: TGTGCCAGCAGCTTATCACCGGGGAACTATGGCTACACCTTC. The genes are TRBV7-9 and TRBJ1-2; D not resolved. This CDR3 is built from 14 residues. Germline CDR1 SEHNR, CDR2 FQNEAQ (reference sequence). The V end lost 2 bases, the J end lost 2 bases, and 9 bases lay between the germline ends. The whole variable domain, remainder taken from reference TRBV7-9 and TRBJ1-2, is DTGVSQNPRHKITKRGQNVTFRCDPISEHNRLYWYRQTLGQGPEFLTYFQNEAQLEKSRLLSDRFSAERPKGSFSTLEIQRTEQGDSAMYLCASSLSPGNYGYTFGSGTRLTVV.

This clonotype appeared a few times. This chain joins TRBV28 and TRBJ1-2; D call uncertain. Germline V gene data show CDR1 as MDHEN and CDR2 as SYDVKM. This CDR3 has 13 residues. With 7 bases removed from V and 7 bases from J, the gap between germline ends came to 16 bases. In nucleotides, the CDR3 is TGTGCCAGCACCATTGCGCGGATGGCTGGCTACACCTTC. This gives the protein CASTIARMAGYTF.

This clonotype was found a few times. V gene TRBV20-1 combines with J gene TRBJ2-2, with 7 bases matching TRBD1. The germline CDR1 and CDR2 sequences are DFQATT and SNEGSKA (reference sequence). The length of the CDR3 is 15 residues. V shed 0 bases, J shed 2 bases, and the junction held 3 bases outside the gene matches. CDR3 sequence (DNA): TGCAGTGCTAGAGATTCAGGGGGTAACACCGGGGAGCTGTTTTTT. Protein sequence: CSARDSGGNTGELFF.

This sequence joins TRBV28 and TRBJ2-1; TRBD1 aligns across 11 bases. V lost 4 bases, J lost 7 bases, and 6 bases stayed unmatched. The CDR3 covers 15 residues. Germline V gene sequence: CDR1 MDHEN, CDR2 SYDVKM. The CDR3, as DNA: TGTGCCAGCAGTTCGGACAGGGGGCAGGGGAATGAGCAGTTCTTC. Its translation is CASSSDRGQGNEQFF.

The CDR3 DNA reads as TGTGCCAGCAGTTTAAACCAGCCCCAGCATTTT. Amino acid sequence: CASSLNQPQHF. J is TRBJ1-5 and V is TRBV12-3 or TRBV12-4; D gene uncertain. The CDR3 is made up of 11 amino acids. V was trimmed by 2 bases and J by 7 bases, leaving 3 bases between them.

The table lists this clonotype with a few counts. The chain is built from TRBV5-1 and TRBJ2-7, with D unresolved. This CDR3 region has 14 residues. Germline CDR1 reads SGHRS; CDR2 reads YFSETQ. Trimming removed 0 bases at V and 7 bases at J, with 14 bases between. The CDR3 coding sequence is TGCGCCAGCAGCTTGGTGGCAGAGCTGGGTGAGCAGTACTTC. Protein sequence: CASSLVAELGEQYF.

This clonotype was recorded many times. This rearrangement joins TRBV3-1 to TRBJ2-1; D gene uncertain. This CDR3 has 13 residues. Germline assignment: CDR1 LGHDT and CDR2 YNNKEL (reference sequence). Trimming removed 4 bases from V and 2 bases from J, with 6 bases in between. DNA of the CDR3: TGTGCCAGCAGCCCTCCCCCCTACAATGAGCAGTTCTTC. Its translation is CASSPPPYNEQFF.

V and J are TRBV6-1 and TRBJ2-3; 7 bases are shared with TRBD2. Germline assignment: CDR1 MNHNS and CDR2 SASEGT. The CDR3 has 14 amino acids. V trimming: 9 bases; J trimming: 0 bases; junction bases outside the gene matches: 6. CDR3 protein: CASLAGDSTDTQYF. CDR3 coding DNA: TGTGCCAGTCTCGCGGGGGACAGCACAGATACGCAGTATTTT.

The rearrangement links TRBV7-9 to TRBJ1-1; D is possibly TRBD1 (5 bases). Per germline, CDR1 SEHNR and CDR2 FQNEAQ (reference sequence). This CDR3 contains 15 residues. Trimming took off 1 base at V and 6 bases at J, with 15 bases between the two ends. The CDR3 nucleotides are TGTGCCAGCAGCTTAGAGTCAGGCAGGGACTCTGAAGCTTTCTTT. Residues: CASSLESGRDSEAFF. Full variable domain (remainder filled in from reference TRBV7-9 and TRBJ1-1): DTGVSQNPRHKITKRGQNVTFRCDPISEHNRLYWYRQTLGQGPEFLTYFQNEAQLEKSRLLSDRFSAERPKGSFSTLEIQRTEQGDSAMYLCASSLESGRDSEAFFGQGTRLTVV.

This chain connects TRBV7-9 to TRBJ1-1; D possibly corresponds to TRBD1 (5 bases). The germline CDR1 and CDR2 sequences are SEHNR and FQNEAQ (reference sequence). With 6 bases removed from V and 8 bases from J, the gap between germline ends came to 10 bases. The CDR3 is 11 amino acids. CDR3 in DNA: TGTGCCAGCAGTAGGGGCCTCGAAGCTTTCTTT. Its protein product is CASSRGLEAFF. The entire variable domain, with the rest obtained from reference TRBV7-9 and TRBJ1-1, is as follows: DTGVSQNPRHKITKRGQNVTFRCDPISEHNRLYWYRQTLGQGPEFLTYFQNEAQLEKSRLLSDRFSAERPKGSFSTLEIQRTEQGDSAMYLCASSRGLEAFFGQGTRLTVV.

This chain joins TRBV4-3 and TRBJ1-4; D possibly corresponds to TRBD1 (5 bases). There are 16 residues in the CDR3. V dropped 1 base and J dropped 4 bases, with 13 bases sitting between them. CDR1 is LGHNA and CDR2 is YSLEER in the germline V gene. CDR3 coding DNA: TGCGCCAGCAGCCAAGGAGTCCAGGGTCTTAATGAAAAACTGTTTTTT. Encoded protein: CASSQGVQGLNEKLFF.

This clonotype was recorded once. The V and J genes are TRBV14 and TRBJ2-1, with D possibly TRBD2 on 6 matching bases. This CDR3 has 13 amino acids. Germline CDR1 and CDR2: SGHDN and FVKESK. V was clipped by 0 bases and J by 10 bases, with 10 bases between them. This CDR3 is CASSQDRLGEQFF. The CDR3 coding sequence is TGTGCCAGCAGCCAAGATAGACTAGGGGAGCAGTTCTTC.

V and J are TRBV12-3 or TRBV12-4 and TRBJ2-5; possible D gene TRBD1, 5 bases. V was shortened by 6 bases and J by 2 bases, with 16 bases between the two germline ends. The CDR3 has 15 residues. The DNA for the CDR3 is TGTGCCAGCAGCCCATGGGGCAGGATACAAGAGACCCAGTACTTC. Its translation is CASSPWGRIQETQYF.

The chain uses TRBV20-1 and TRBJ1-2, with 10 nucleotides matching TRBD1. This CDR3 region has 11 residues. J gave up 10 bases and V 6 bases, and 5 bases lay outside the gene matches. Germline V gene data show CDR1 as DFQATT and CDR2 as SNEGSKA (reference sequence). The CDR3 is CSAKRQGAYTF. In DNA, the CDR3 is TGCAGTGCCAAACGACAGGGGGCCTACACCTTC.

Details on this clonotype: This CDR3 is missing its conserved last phenylalanine or tryptophan, likely due to a read error. V and J are TRBV6-1 and TRBJ2-7, with 7 bases matching TRBD2. CDR3 size: 15 residues. The V gene's germline CDR1 is MNHNS and CDR2 SASEGT. V lost 6 bases, J lost 5 bases, and 13 bases stayed unmatched. For the CDR3, the DNA is TGTGCCAGCAGACGAGGTGGGGAGGGCCTAAACGAGCAGTACTAC. It translates to CASRRGGEGLNEQYY.

There are a few counts of this clonotype. This chain connects TRBV7-2 to TRBJ2-5; no firm D call. From germline, CDR1 is SGHTA and CDR2 FQGNSA. CDR3 length: 14 residues. Between the trimmed V and J ends, which lost 5 bases and 2 bases, there was a span of 12 bases. The CDR3 loop is CASSQPARQETQYF. Written as DNA, the CDR3 is TGTGCCAGCAGCCAACCCGCACGACAAGAGACCCAGTACTTC.

The chain combines TRBV20-1 with TRBJ1-1; D not certain. This CDR3 is built from 13 residues. V was trimmed by 6 bases and J by 2 bases, leaving 13 bases between them. Per the germline V gene, CDR1 is DFQATT and CDR2 is SNEGSKA (reference sequence). The CDR3 region has the DNA TGCAGTGCGGCATTTCAGGCTAACACTGAAGCTTTCTTT. Residues: CSAAFQANTEAFF.

In its sample, this clonotype ranks as medium-sized. The chain is built from TRBV20-1 and TRBJ2-1; D is undetermined. Germline-derived CDR1 and CDR2 are DFQATT and SNEGSKA (reference sequence). CDR3 size: 15 residues. V was trimmed by 5 bases and J by 4 bases, leaving 18 bases between them. The CDR3 region is CSAYPVPRLYNEQFF. CDR3 DNA: TGCAGTGCTTATCCCGTGCCCCGACTTTACAATGAGCAGTTCTTC.

This clonotype occurred a few times. The rearrangement uses TRBV11-3 and TRBJ2-1, with 7 bases fitting TRBD1. Trimming removed 6 bases from V and 7 bases from J; junction bases left unmatched: 6. In germline, CDR1 is SGHNT, CDR2 YENEEA. This CDR3 spans 13 amino acids. The CDR3 loop reads CASSRGQNNEQFF. In nucleotides, the CDR3 is TGTGCCAGCAGTAGGGGACAGAATAATGAGCAGTTCTTC.

V is TRBV24-1 and J is TRBJ2-5; unclear D gene. The CDR3 contains 11 residues. The germline V and J ends were trimmed by 6 bases and 6 bases, with 7 bases remaining between them. Germline V gene lookup returns CDR1 KGHDR and CDR2 SFDVKD. The CDR3 here is CATSLRQTQYF. The CDR3 nucleotides are TGTGCCACCAGTTTGAGACAGACCCAGTACTTC.

The chain carries TRBV6-5 and TRBJ2-1; D may match TRBD1 or TRBD2 (5 bases each). This CDR3 has 16 amino acids. Germline V gives CDR1 MNHEY, CDR2 SVGAGI. The V end lost 6 bases, the J end lost 6 bases, and 21 bases lay between the germline ends. CDR3 nucleotide sequence: TGTGCCAGCAGGGACCCCGGGGCTCCTACGGGCAATGAGCAGTTCTTC. This codes for CASRDPGAPTGNEQFF.